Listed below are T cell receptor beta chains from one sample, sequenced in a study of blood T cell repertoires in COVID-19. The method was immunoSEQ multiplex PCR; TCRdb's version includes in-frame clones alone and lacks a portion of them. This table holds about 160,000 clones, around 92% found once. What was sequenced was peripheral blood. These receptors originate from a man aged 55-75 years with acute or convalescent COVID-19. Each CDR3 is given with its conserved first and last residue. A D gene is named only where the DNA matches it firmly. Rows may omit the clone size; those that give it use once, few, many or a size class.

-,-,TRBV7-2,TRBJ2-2,CASSPPISTTNTGELFF,TGTGCCAGCAGCCCGCCCATTTCTACTACGAACACCGGGGAGCTGTTTTTT
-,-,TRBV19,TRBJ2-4,CASSQVAKNIQYF,TGTGCCAGTAGTCAGGTAGCCAAAAACATTCAGTACTTC
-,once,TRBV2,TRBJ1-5,CASSDQGFQPQHF,TGTGCCAGCAGTGATCAGGGGTTCCAGCCCCAGCATTTT
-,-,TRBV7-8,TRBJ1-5,CASSLSGVAYNQPQHF,TGTGCCAGCAGCCTTTCAGGGGTAGCGTATAATCAGCCCCAGCATTTT
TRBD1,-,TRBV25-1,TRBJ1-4,CASSRGTGRNEKLFF,TGTGCCAGCAGTCGTGGGACAGGGCGAAATGAAAAACTGTTTTTT
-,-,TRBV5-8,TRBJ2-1,CASSLAWQGYLEQFF,TGTGCCAGCAGCTTGGCCTGGCAGGGGTACCTTGAGCAGTTCTTC
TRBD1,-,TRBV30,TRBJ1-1,CAHARQGNTEAFF,TGTGCCCATGCGAGACAGGGGAACACTGAAGCTTTCTTT
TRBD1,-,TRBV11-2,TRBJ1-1,CASRTGAAGEAFF,TGTGCCAGCAGGACAGGGGCCGCAGGTGAAGCTTTCTTT
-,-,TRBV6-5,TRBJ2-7,CASSPSPLALYEQYF,TGTGCCAGCAGTCCCAGCCCTCTAGCCCTCTACGAGCAGTACTTC
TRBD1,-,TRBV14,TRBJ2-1,CASSRVDRSYNEQFF,TGTGCCAGCTCCCGGGTGGACAGGTCCTACAATGAGCAGTTCTTC
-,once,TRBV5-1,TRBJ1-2,CASSPESGAGYTF,TGCGCCAGCAGCCCAGAGTCGGGTGCTGGCTACACCTTC
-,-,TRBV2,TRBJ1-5,CASVGAENSNQPQHF,TGTGCCAGCGTGGGGGCTGAGAATAGCAATCAGCCCCAGCATTTT
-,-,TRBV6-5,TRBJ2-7,CASTTGNYEQYF,TGTGCCAGCACAACAGGAAACTACGAGCAGTACTTC
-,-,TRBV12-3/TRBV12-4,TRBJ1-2,CASSLIRGVGYTF,TGTGCCAGCAGTTTAATCAGGGGTGTGGGCTACACCTTC
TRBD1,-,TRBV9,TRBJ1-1,CASSGDRGLRKAFF,TGTGCCAGCAGCGGGGACAGGGGGCTGCGGAAGGCTTTCTTT
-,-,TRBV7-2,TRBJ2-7,CASSDGVVSDEQYF,TGTGCCAGCAGCGACGGGGTTGTGAGCGACGAGCAGTACTTC
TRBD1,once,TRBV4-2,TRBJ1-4,CASSQGSRWDRGQGEKLFF,TGTGCCAGCAGCCAAGGGTCCCGGTGGGACAGGGGGCAGGGTGAAAAACTGTTTTTT
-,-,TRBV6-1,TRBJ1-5,CASSEETWWAGSQPQHF,TGTGCCAGCAGTGAAGAAACGTGGTGGGCAGGGTCCCAGCCCCAGCATTTT
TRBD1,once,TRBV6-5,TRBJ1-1,CASRSLSRGSTEAFF,TGTGCCAGCAGATCTCTTTCCAGGGGGAGCACTGAAGCTTTCTTT
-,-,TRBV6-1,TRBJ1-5,CASSEGTTGNQPQHF,TGTGCCAGCAGTGAAGGGACGACAGGCAATCAGCCCCAGCATTTT
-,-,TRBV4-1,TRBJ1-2,CASSQAKGGGPPLYTF,TGCGCCAGCAGCCAAGCGAAAGGGGGGGGCCCCCCACTCTACACCTTC
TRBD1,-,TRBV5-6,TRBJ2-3,CASSPGQGASLTDTQYF,TGTGCCAGCAGCCCAGGACAGGGGGCGAGTCTGACAGATACGCAGTATTTT
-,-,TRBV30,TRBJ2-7,CAWSVGGTYEQYF,TGTGCCTGGAGTGTCGGAGGCACCTACGAGCAGTACTTC
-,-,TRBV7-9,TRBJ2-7,CASSLELRYHEQYF,TGTGCCAGCAGCTTAGAACTTCGGTACCACGAGCAGTACTTC
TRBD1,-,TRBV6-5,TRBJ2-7,CASSSTGTGHYEQYF,TGTGCCAGCAGCTCCACCGGGACAGGGCACTACGAGCAGTACTTC
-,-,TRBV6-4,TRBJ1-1,CASSRDQEDTEAFF,TGTGCCAGCAGTAGGGATCAGGAGGACACTGAAGCTTTCTTT